Below, 2 T cell receptor beta chains from the same sample are listed, as sequenced in a study of cytomegalovirus exposure and HLA in healthy donors. A multiplex PCR was run with 60 Vbeta primers and 13 Jbeta primers. Produced via immunoSEQ multiplex PCR; TCRdb's table is partial and in-frame only. The sample comprises over 200,000 clones, about 70% of which are singletons, and about 2.5% rests with the top ten. The sequenced sample was PBMCs. The receptor set was obtained from a man aged 40-49 years in good health and CMV-seropositive.

This clone came up a few times. The chain combines TRBV7-9 with TRBJ2-7; possibly TRBD1 for D (6 bases). The V and J ends lost 6 bases and 4 bases respectively, with 19 bases between them. There are 15 residues in the CDR3. The germline CDR1 and CDR2 sequences are SEHNR and FQNEAQ (reference sequence). DNA of the CDR3: TGTGCCAGCAGTCGTGGTGGCCAGGGGTTTTACGAGCAGTACTTC. Amino acids: CASSRGGQGFYEQYF.

The gene calls are TRBV5-1 and TRBJ2-5; 7 nucleotides line up with TRBD1. Germline CDR1 SGHRS, CDR2 YFSETQ. CDR3 length: 12 amino acids. Trimming took 4 bases from V and 11 from J; bases not matched to a gene: 8. CDR3 nucleotide sequence: TGCGCCAGCAGCGCACAGGGGTTTGAGCAGTACTTC. This sequence encodes CASSAQGFEQYF.